This T cell receptor beta chain was identified in a study of PD-1 blockade in classical Hodgkin lymphoma. The sample's time point: cycle 4 day 1 (C4D1), after 6 weeks of nivolumab. All patients relapsed after autologous stem cell transplantation, and brentuximab vedotin exposure varied. Purification of CD4+ T cells from thawed PBMCs was performed via magnetic negative selection. Best outcomes ranged across complete response, partial response and progressive disease. Here immunoSEQ multiplex PCR was the method, and the copy in TCRdb shows in-frame clones only, minus some. The repertoire consists of roughly 20,000 clones, with 70% to 75% occurring once and the leading ten covering approximately 2.7%. The germline gives CDR1 LNHDA, CDR2 SQIVND (reference sequence). The CDR3 loop spans 14 amino acids. J gave up 7 bases and V 3 bases, and 5 bases lay outside the gene matches.

The chain carries TRBV19 and TRBJ2-3; 9 bases map to TRBD1. The sequences come from CD4+ T cells from blood, collected before the fourth cycle of nivolumab. The clonotype originates from a human donor with classical Hodgkin lymphoma. CDR3 amino acids: CASSMGQGANTQYF. CDR3 nucleotides: TGTGCCAGTAGTATGGGACAGGGAGCGAATACGCAGTATTTT.